The 29 T cell receptor beta chains below come from one sample, sequenced in a study of blood T cell repertoires in COVID-19. TCRdb's copy holds only in-frame clones and misses some; the assay was immunoSEQ multiplex PCR. Of about 210,000 clones in the sample, roughly 82% were seen once. Sequences were obtained from peripheral blood. The receptor set was obtained from a woman in her 40s with acute or convalescent COVID-19.

The V call is TRBV19, the J call TRBJ2-1; 8 nucleotides align to TRBD1. The CDR3 totals 11 residues. Germline V gives CDR1 LNHDA, CDR2 SQIVND (reference sequence). Trimming removed 2 bases from V and 12 bases from J; junction bases left unmatched: 0. Here the CDR3 reads CASSIQGAQFF. The DNA of the CDR3 is TGTGCCAGTAGTATACAGGGGGCGCAGTTCTTC.

This clone was detected only once. The chain has TRBV3-1 (or the pseudogene TRBV3-2) and TRBJ1-6; D not certain. Looked up from germline, CDR1 is LGHDT and CDR2 is YNNKEL (reference sequence). V was pared by 4 bases and J by 9 bases, with 7 bases between. This CDR3 spans 12 amino acids. The CDR3 region is CASSRESSPLHF. CDR3 nucleotides: TGTGCCAGCAGCCGGGAGAGTTCACCCCTCCACTTT.

The rearrangement uses TRBV19 and TRBJ2-1, with 9 bases identical to TRBD2. CDR3 length: 14 amino acids. V dropped 7 bases and J dropped 8; count of bases not matched to a gene: 9. CDR1 and CDR2 (germline): LNHDA, SQIVND (reference sequence). The CDR3 sequence is CASTGREGDDEQFF. Here the CDR3 DNA reads TGTGCCAGTACGGGGCGGGAGGGCGATGATGAGCAGTTCTTC.

This clone was found a few times. The CDR3 protein is CASRKEQSTYEQYF. Here the CDR3 DNA reads TGTGCCAGCAGGAAGGAACAGTCTACCTACGAGCAGTACTTC. The rearrangement joins TRBV2 to TRBJ2-7; no clear D. V lost 6 bases to trimming and J lost 2 bases, with 14 bases between them. The CDR3 covers 14 residues. From germline, CDR1 is SNHLY and CDR2 FYNNEI.

The V and J genes are TRBV5-6 and TRBJ1-1; TRBD1 is a possible D gene (6 bases). Trimming stripped 4 bases from V and 0 bases from J, with 10 bases between. Germline loops: CDR1 SGHDT, CDR2 YYEEEE. The CDR3 covers 14 residues. CDR3 region: CASSRGHLNTEAFF. The DNA of the CDR3 is TGTGCCAGCAGCCGGGGACACCTGAACACTGAAGCTTTCTTT.

This clone has only one observation. The genes are TRBV5-1 and TRBJ1-1, with 8 bases lining up with TRBD1. V dropped 7 bases and J dropped 4; count of bases not matched to a gene: 9. CDR1 and CDR2 (germline): SGHRS, YFSETQ. The CDR3 spans 14 residues. The DNA of the CDR3 is TGCGCCAGCCGCCTACAGGGGGGGGTCACTGAAGCTTTCTTT. This codes for CASRLQGGVTEAFF.

The rearrangement links TRBV27 to TRBJ1-1, with D hard to call. The CDR3 contains 11 residues. CDR1 is MNHEY and CDR2 is SMNVEV in the germline V gene (reference sequence). V was shortened by 4 bases and J by 5 bases, with 5 bases between the two germline ends. CDR3 sequence (DNA): TGTGCCAGCAGTTCTAGGACTGAAGCTTTCTTT. Its translation is CASSSRTEAFF.

The chain combines TRBV5-1 with TRBJ1-1; tentatively, D is TRBD1 (6 bases). The germline V gene has CDR1 SGHRS and CDR2 YFSETQ. Trimming shortened V by 4 bases and J by 7 bases, and 20 bases separated the two germline ends. This CDR3 is 15 amino acids long. For the CDR3, the DNA is TGCGCCAGCAGCCCAACGACGGGCGGGGGCGGTGAAGCTTTCTTT. It encodes CASSPTTGGGGEAFF.

This clone was seen only a few times. The chain is built from TRBV11-3 and TRBJ2-3; maybe TRBD1 (5 bases). The CDR3 sequence is 12 residues long. The V and J ends lost 5 bases and 4 bases respectively, with 7 bases between them. Germline CDR1 SGHNT, CDR2 YENEEA. The CDR3 nucleotides are TGTGCCAGCAGCCAAGGGGCAGATACGCAGTATTTT. Amino acid sequence: CASSQGADTQYF. The whole variable domain, filled in from reference TRBV11-3 and TRBJ2-3, reads EAGVVQSPRYKIIEKKQPVAFWCNPISGHNTLYWYLQNLGQGPELLIRYENEEAVDDSQLPKDRFSAERLKGVDSTLKIQPAELGDSAVYLCASSQGADTQYFGPGTRLTVL.

The chain is built from TRBV5-6 and TRBJ2-5, with D unresolved. Germline V gene sequence: CDR1 SGHDT, CDR2 YYEEEE. The CDR3 is 14 residues long. V was shortened by 0 bases and J by 5 bases, with 11 bases between the two germline ends. The CDR3 region is CASSLVGAAETQYF. The CDR3 region has the DNA TGTGCCAGCAGCTTGGTGGGTGCGGCGGAGACCCAGTACTTC.

The chain joins TRBV3-1 (or the pseudogene TRBV3-2) to TRBJ2-3; D may be TRBD2 (8 bases). V gave up 2 bases and J gave up 6 bases, with 18 bases separating them. The CDR3 has 16 amino acids. The V gene's germline CDR1 is LGHDT and CDR2 YNNKEL (reference sequence). CDR3 region: CASSQLGGLAGDTQYF. The DNA of the CDR3 is TGTGCCAGCAGCCAACTAGGGGGCCTAGCGGGCGATACGCAGTATTTT.

The rearrangement joins TRBV10-3 to TRBJ2-7, with a weak D call TRBD1 (6 bases). The CDR3 runs 13 residues. Germline CDR1 is ENHRY and CDR2 is SYGVKD. The germline V and J ends were trimmed by 7 bases and 3 bases, with 13 bases remaining between them. The chain's CDR3 is CAITNDRSYEQYF. CDR3 coding DNA: TGTGCCATCACAAACGACAGGAGCTACGAGCAGTACTTC.

V is TRBV21-1 and J is TRBJ1-1; the table's D call TRBD1 went unverified against the DNA. TRBV21-1 is reported as a pseudogene. The CDR3 extends over 16 amino acids. The CDR3 reads CASSKMGQVMNTEAFF. CDR3 sequence (DNA): TGTGCCAGCAGCAAGATGGGACAGGTGATGAACACTGAAGCTTTCTTT.

This chain links TRBV6-6 with TRBJ2-1; D is ambiguous. V lost 2 bases, J lost 6 bases, and 14 bases lay in between. The V gene's germline CDR1 is MNHNY and CDR2 SVGAGI (reference sequence). This CDR3 is 15 amino acids long. CDR3 sequence (DNA): TGTGCCAGCAGTTACCTGGTATTGGGCTCCAATGAGCAGTTCTTC. It specifies CASSYLVLGSNEQFF.

The chain links TRBV3-1 (or the pseudogene TRBV3-2) to TRBJ1-3; TRBD1 aligns across 7 bases. The V and J ends lost 5 bases and 6 bases, in that order; junction bases with no gene match: 7. This CDR3 is built from 14 residues. The V gene's germline CDR1 is LGHDT and CDR2 YNNKEL (reference sequence). CDR3 nucleotides: TGTGCCAGCAGCACCCGACAGGGTAAAAACACCATATATTTT. This codes for CASSTRQGKNTIYF.

The genes are TRBV11-2 and TRBJ1-2; D might be TRBD1 (5 bases). The germline CDR1 and CDR2 sequences are SGHAT and FQNNGV. V lost 3 bases and J lost 10, with 12 bases in between. This CDR3 region has 12 residues. The CDR3 is CASSLNGGYYTF. CDR3 sequence (DNA): TGTGCCAGCAGCTTGAACGGGGGATACTACACCTTC.

The chain links TRBV10-3 to TRBJ2-3, with a possible D match to TRBD1 (6 bases). Germline loops: CDR1 ENHRY, CDR2 SYGVKD. Trimming removed 4 bases from V and 1 base from J, with 15 bases in between. The CDR3 is made up of 16 amino acids. The CDR3 bases are TGTGCCATCAGTGGGGGGCAGCTCCTCGGCACAGATACGCAGTATTTT. This codes for CAISGGQLLGTDTQYF.

This clone was seen more than once but under ten times. The rearrangement links TRBV29-1 to TRBJ1-1; D remains unclear. From germline, CDR1 is SQVTM and CDR2 ANQGSEA. V lost 4 bases and J 10 bases, leaving 22 bases between the germline ends. The CDR3 is 14 amino acids. The CDR3 region is CSVGRATPNLVAFF. DNA of the CDR3: TGCAGCGTTGGAAGAGCGACGCCCAACCTTGTAGCTTTCTTT.

The chain recombines TRBV7-9 with TRBJ1-4; TRBD1 is a possible D gene (6 bases). Germline values: CDR1 SEHNR, CDR2 FQNEAQ (reference sequence). CDR3 length equals 15 residues. The germline V and J ends were trimmed by 4 bases and 8 bases, with 17 bases remaining between them. CDR3 sequence (DNA): TGTGCCAGCAGCTCGCGGGAGGGGGTCCGGGAAAAACTGTTTTTT. This codes for CASSSREGVREKLFF. The full variable domain, rest sourced from reference TRBV7-9 and TRBJ1-4, is DTGVSQNPRHKITKRGQNVTFRCDPISEHNRLYWYRQTLGQGPEFLTYFQNEAQLEKSRLLSDRFSAERPKGSFSTLEIQRTEQGDSAMYLCASSSREGVREKLFFGSGTQLSVL.

The chain is built from TRBV3-1 (or the pseudogene TRBV3-2) and TRBJ2-3; TRBD2 matches 14 bases. In germline, CDR1 is LGHDT, CDR2 YNNKEL (reference sequence). The CDR3 length is 14 residues. V was pared by 4 bases and J by 6 bases, with 0 bases of the junction left unmatched. The CDR3 DNA sequence: TGTGCCAGCAGCCGGACTAGCGGGGGGGATACGCAGTATTTT. Protein sequence: CASSRTSGGDTQYF.

This rearrangement joins TRBV12-3 or TRBV12-4 to TRBJ2-1; 11 bases line up with TRBD2. This CDR3 contains 13 residues. V shed 2 bases, J shed 9 bases, and the junction held 0 bases outside the gene matches. CDR3 residues: CASSLLAGGEQFF. In nucleotides, the CDR3 is TGTGCCAGCAGTTTACTAGCGGGAGGTGAGCAGTTCTTC.

The chain uses TRBV4-1 and TRBJ1-4; 10 positions agree with TRBD1. With 0 bases clipped from V and 7 bases from J, the junction kept 14 bases outside the gene matches. This CDR3 has 19 residues. Looked up from germline, CDR1 is MGHRA and CDR2 is YSYEKL. CDR3 protein: CASSQDPVGGQGRTEKLFF. CDR3 nucleotide sequence: TGCGCCAGCAGCCAAGATCCCGTTGGGGGACAGGGGCGGACTGAAAAACTGTTTTTT.

V is TRBV2 and J is TRBJ2-2; TRBD2 might be the D (7 bases). The CDR3 spans 16 residues. V was trimmed by 6 bases and J by 4 bases, leaving 18 bases between them. Per the germline V gene, CDR1 is SNHLY and CDR2 is FYNNEI. CDR3 sequence: CASSVGGLAVTGELFF. CDR3 coding DNA: TGTGCCAGCAGCGTGGGGGGGCTAGCGGTCACCGGGGAGCTGTTTTTT.

This clone came up once. The chain recombines TRBV30 with TRBJ2-3; tentatively, D is TRBD1 (6 bases). Trimming shortened V by 0 bases and J by 4 bases, and 14 bases separated the two germline ends. Germline loops: CDR1 GTSNPN, CDR2 SVGIG (reference sequence). The CDR3 consists of 15 residues. DNA of the CDR3: TGTGCCTGGAGTGTACTCCTCAGGGGACCAGATACGCAGTATTTT. Translating it yields CAWSVLLRGPDTQYF.

J is TRBJ1-4 and V is TRBV2, with no clear D. Germline V gene data show CDR1 as SNHLY and CDR2 as FYNNEI. Between the trimmed V and J ends, which lost 9 bases and 4 bases, there was a span of 15 bases. The CDR3 totals 14 residues. DNA for the CDR3: TGTGCCAGTAGCGAAGAGCGCTATAATGAAAAACTGTTTTTT. This encodes CASSEERYNEKLFF.

This chain links TRBV27 with TRBJ2-7; 8 nucleotides align to TRBD1. CDR3 length: 13 amino acids. Germline V lookup: CDR1 MNHEY, CDR2 SMNVEV (reference sequence). Trimming cost V 8 bases and J 4 bases; bases outside gene matches: 7. CDR3 region: CASGQGAGYEQYF. In DNA, the CDR3 is TGTGCCAGCGGCCAGGGGGCAGGTTACGAGCAGTACTTC.

The genes are TRBV29-1 and TRBJ1-5, with 9 bases aligning to TRBD1. The germline CDR1 and CDR2 sequences are SQVTM and ANQGSEA. The CDR3 is 17 residues long. With V trimmed by 6 bases and J by 0 bases, 12 bases remained unmatched. Written as DNA, the CDR3 is TGCAGCGTCGAGAGGACAGGGGATAGCCATAGCAATCAGCCCCAGCATTTT. Protein: CSVERTGDSHSNQPQHF.

CDR3 amino acids: CASSQEWQGPSPLHF. In DNA, the CDR3 is TGTGCCAGCAGCCAAGAGTGGCAGGGGCCTTCACCCCTCCACTTT. J is TRBJ1-6 and V is TRBV4-2; D is perhaps TRBD1 (6 bases). V lost 0 bases, J lost 9 bases, and 12 bases lay in between. The CDR3 extends over 15 amino acids. Germline V CDR1 and CDR2: LGHNA, YNFKEQ.

V and J are TRBV20-1 and TRBJ1-5, with TRBD1 as a possible D gene (6 bases). The ends were cut back, 3 bases at V and 6 bases at J, with 18 bases in the middle. Germline loops: CDR1 DFQATT, CDR2 SNEGSKA (reference sequence). This CDR3 spans 15 amino acids. The CDR3 region is CSASEWGRGSQPQHF. As DNA, the CDR3 is TGCAGTGCTAGTGAGTGGGGCAGGGGAAGTCAGCCCCAGCATTTT.